The entry below gives a single T cell receptor beta chain sequence along with its context. Antigen specificity is unknown. The CDR3 totals 16 residues. CDR1 is SGHRS, CDR2 YFSETQ, per germline. V gave up 4 bases and J gave up 0 bases; unmatched junction bases: 8. This sample was taken from a study of cytomegalovirus exposure and HLA in healthy donors. Study-wide background: HLA-typed donors were the source of 83 million or so unique TCRs, which an early data release held. Whole-study results and caveats: Within the data, a cluster of highly shared sequence variants was likely a sequencing artifact. Confirmation was obtained in vitro that a few CMV-associated chains are specific for CMV antigens. Productive rates of about 90% or about 30% were seen for most TCR beta V segments in an earlier analysis.

The PCR contained 60 Vbeta and 13 Jbeta primers. Produced via immunoSEQ multiplex PCR; TCRdb's table is partial and in-frame only. The table includes 130,000 to 150,000 clones, around 81% detected once. The chain links TRBV5-1 to TRBJ1-1; 8 bases map to TRBD1. Sequencing was performed on PBMCs. The receptor's source is a man between 35 and 55 years old in good health and CMV-seropositive. Here the CDR3 reads CASSLGQGALNTEAFF. In DNA, the CDR3 is TGCGCCAGCAGCCTCGGGCAGGGGGCCTTGAACACTGAAGCTTTCTTT.